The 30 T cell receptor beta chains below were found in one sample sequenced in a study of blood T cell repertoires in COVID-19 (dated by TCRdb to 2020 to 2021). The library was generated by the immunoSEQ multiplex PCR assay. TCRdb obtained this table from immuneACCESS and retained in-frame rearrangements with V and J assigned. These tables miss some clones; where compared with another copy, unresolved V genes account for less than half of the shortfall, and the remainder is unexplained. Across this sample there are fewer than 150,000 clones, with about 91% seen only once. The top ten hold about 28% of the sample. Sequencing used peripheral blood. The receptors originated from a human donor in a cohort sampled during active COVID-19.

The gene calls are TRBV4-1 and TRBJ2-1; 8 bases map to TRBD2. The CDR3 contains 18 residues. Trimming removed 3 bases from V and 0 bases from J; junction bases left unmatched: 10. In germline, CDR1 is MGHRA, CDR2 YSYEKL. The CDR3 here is CASSHYVAGRSSYNEQFF. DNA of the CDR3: TGCGCCAGCAGCCATTATGTAGCGGGAAGGAGCTCCTACAATGAGCAGTTCTTC.

CDR3 amino acids: CASMTSGGADNEQFF. The CDR3 DNA reads as TGTGCCAGCATGACTAGCGGGGGGGCTGATAATGAGCAGTTCTTC. The chain combines TRBV18 with TRBJ2-1; 14 bases are shared with TRBD2. Germline V gene data show CDR1 as KGHSH and CDR2 as LQKENI. The CDR3 extends over 15 amino acids. The ends lost 8 bases at V and 7 bases at J; junction bases unmatched: 7. The variable domain in full, completed from reference TRBV18 and TRBJ2-1, reads NAGVMQNPRHLVRRRGQEARLRCSPMKGHSHVYWYRQLPEEGLKFMVYLQKENIIDESGMPKERFSAEFPKEGPSILRIQQVVRGDSAAYFCASMTSGGADNEQFFGPGTRLTVL.

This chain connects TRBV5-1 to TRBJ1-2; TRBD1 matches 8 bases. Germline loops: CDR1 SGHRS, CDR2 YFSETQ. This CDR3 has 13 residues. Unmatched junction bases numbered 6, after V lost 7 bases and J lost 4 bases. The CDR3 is CASVPTGAYGYTF. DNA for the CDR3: TGCGCCAGCGTCCCGACAGGGGCCTATGGCTACACCTTC.

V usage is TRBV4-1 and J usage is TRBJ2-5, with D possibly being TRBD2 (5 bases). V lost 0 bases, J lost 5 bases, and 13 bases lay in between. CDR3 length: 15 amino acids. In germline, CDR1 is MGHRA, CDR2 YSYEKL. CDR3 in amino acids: CASSQDRWLAETQYF. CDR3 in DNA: TGCGCCAGCAGCCAAGACCGGTGGCTAGCTGAGACCCAGTACTTC.

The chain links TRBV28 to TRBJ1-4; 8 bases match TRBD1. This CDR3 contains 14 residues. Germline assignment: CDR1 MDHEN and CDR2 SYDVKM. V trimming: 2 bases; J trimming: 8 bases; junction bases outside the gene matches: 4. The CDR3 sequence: CASSLGRGREKLFF. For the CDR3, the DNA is TGTGCCAGCAGTTTAGGCAGGGGGCGCGAAAAACTGTTTTTT.

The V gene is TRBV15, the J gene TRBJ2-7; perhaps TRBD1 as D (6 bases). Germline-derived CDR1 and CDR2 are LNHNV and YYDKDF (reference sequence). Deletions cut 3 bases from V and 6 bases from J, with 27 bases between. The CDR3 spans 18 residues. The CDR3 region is CATSRALLWGRGSSEQYF. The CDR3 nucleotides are TGTGCCACCAGCAGGGCCCTGCTCTGGGGTAGGGGGTCGTCCGAGCAGTACTTC.

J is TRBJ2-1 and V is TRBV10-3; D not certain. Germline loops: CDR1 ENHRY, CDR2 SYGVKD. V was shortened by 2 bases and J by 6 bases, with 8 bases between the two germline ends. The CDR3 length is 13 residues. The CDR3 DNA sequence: TGTGCCATCAGTGAGGACAACAGCAATGAGCAGTTCTTC. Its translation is CAISEDNSNEQFF.

CDR3 region: CASSPRLAGLAEQFF. DNA for the CDR3: TGTGCTAGTTCGCCCAGACTAGCGGGGTTGGCTGAGCAGTTCTTC. The chain uses TRBV12-5 and TRBJ2-1; 11 positions agree with TRBD2. There are 15 residues in the CDR3. V lost 8 bases to trimming and J lost 9 bases; unmatched junction nucleotides: 12. Looked up from germline, CDR1 is LGHNT and CDR2 is FRNRAP.

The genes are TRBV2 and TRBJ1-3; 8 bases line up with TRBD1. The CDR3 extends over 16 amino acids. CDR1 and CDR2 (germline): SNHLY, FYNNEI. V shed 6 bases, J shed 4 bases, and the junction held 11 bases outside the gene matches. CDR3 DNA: TGTGCCAGCAGCCCCGGGGGAGGGACAGGAGGAAACACCATATATTTT. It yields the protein CASSPGGGTGGNTIYF.

The CDR3 DNA reads TGTGCCAGCAGCCAAGATGCGGGATGGGGGTACGAGCAGTACTTC. This sequence encodes CASSQDAGWGYEQYF. This chain joins TRBV14 and TRBJ2-7; the D gene is possibly TRBD2 (6 bases). The CDR3 contains 15 residues. Germline CDR1 and CDR2: SGHDN and FVKESK. V gave up 0 bases and J gave up 4 bases, with 13 bases separating them.

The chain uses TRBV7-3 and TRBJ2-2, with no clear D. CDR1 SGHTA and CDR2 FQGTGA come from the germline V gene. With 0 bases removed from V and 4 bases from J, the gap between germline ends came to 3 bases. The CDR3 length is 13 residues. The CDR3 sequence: CASSLTATGELFF. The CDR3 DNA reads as TGTGCCAGCAGCTTAACGGCCACCGGGGAGCTGTTTTTT.

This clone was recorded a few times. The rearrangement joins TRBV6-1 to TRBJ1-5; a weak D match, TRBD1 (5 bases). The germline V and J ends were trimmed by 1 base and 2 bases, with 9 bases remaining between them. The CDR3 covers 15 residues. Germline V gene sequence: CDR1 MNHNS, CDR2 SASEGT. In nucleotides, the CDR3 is TGTGCCAGCAGTGAAGTGAAACAGGGCAATCAGCCCCAGCATTTT. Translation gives CASSEVKQGNQPQHF.

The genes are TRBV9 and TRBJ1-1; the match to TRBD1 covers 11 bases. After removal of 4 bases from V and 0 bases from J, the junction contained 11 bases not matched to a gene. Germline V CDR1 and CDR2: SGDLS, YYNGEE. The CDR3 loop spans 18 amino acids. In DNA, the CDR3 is TGTGCCAGCAGCAGGGGCGGGACAGGGGGTAAGATGAACACTGAAGCTTTCTTT. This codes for CASSRGGTGGKMNTEAFF.

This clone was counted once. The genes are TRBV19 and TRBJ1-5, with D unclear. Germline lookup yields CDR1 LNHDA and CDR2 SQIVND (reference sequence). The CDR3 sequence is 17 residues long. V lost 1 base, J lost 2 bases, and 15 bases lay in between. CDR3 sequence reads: CASSIVLGGLRNQPQHF. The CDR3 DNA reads TGTGCCAGTAGTATAGTTTTAGGAGGGTTGCGCAATCAGCCCCAGCATTTT.

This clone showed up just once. Written as DNA, the CDR3 is TGTGCCAGCAGCTTTAGGACAGGGAGGGAAAAACTGTTTTTT. Translated: CASSFRTGREKLFF. The chain combines TRBV5-8 with TRBJ1-4; TRBD1 aligns across 8 bases. Germline loops: CDR1 SGHTS, CDR2 YDEGEE. V lost 2 bases and J lost 8; bases outside the gene matches: 5. The CDR3 loop spans 14 amino acids.

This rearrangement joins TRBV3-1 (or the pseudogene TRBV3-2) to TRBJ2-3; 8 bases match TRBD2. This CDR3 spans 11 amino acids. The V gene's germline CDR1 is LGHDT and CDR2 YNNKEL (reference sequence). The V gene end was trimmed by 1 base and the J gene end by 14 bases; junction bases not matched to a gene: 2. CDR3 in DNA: TGTGCCAGCAGCCAAGCGGGGGGGTGGTATTTT. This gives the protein CASSQAGGWYF.

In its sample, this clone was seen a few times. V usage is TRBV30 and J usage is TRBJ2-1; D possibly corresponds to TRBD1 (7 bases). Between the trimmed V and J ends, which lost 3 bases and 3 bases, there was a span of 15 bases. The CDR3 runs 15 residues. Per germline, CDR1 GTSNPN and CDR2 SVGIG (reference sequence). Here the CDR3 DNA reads TGTGCCTGGAGCCTCGGACAGGACTACTACAATGAGCAGTTCTTC. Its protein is CAWSLGQDYYNEQFF.

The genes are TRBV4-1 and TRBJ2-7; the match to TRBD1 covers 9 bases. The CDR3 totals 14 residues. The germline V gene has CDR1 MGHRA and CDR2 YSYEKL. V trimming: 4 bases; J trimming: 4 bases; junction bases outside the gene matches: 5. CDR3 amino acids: CASSLGQGIYEQYF. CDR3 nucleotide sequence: TGCGCCAGCAGCCTAGGACAGGGGATTTACGAGCAGTACTTC.

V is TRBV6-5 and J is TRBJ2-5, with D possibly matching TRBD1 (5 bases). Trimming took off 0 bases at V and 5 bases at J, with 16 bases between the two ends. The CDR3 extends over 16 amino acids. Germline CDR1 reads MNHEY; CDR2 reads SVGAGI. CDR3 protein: CASSYSIPGQFETQYF. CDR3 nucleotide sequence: TGTGCCAGCAGTTACTCGATACCCGGACAATTTGAGACCCAGTACTTC.

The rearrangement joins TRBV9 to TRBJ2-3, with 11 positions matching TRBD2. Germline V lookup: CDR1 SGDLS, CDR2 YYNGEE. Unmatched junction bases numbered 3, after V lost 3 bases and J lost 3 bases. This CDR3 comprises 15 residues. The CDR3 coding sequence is TGTGCCAGCAGCGATAGCGGGGGGGCTACAGATACGCAGTATTTT. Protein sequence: CASSDSGGATDTQYF.

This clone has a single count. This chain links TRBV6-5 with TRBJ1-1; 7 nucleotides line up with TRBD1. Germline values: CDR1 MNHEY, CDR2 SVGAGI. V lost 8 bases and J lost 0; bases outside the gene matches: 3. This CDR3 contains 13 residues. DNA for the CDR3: TGTGCCAGCGGGGACAGCATGAACACTGAAGCTTTCTTT. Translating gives CASGDSMNTEAFF.

CDR3 sequence reads: CASSRRGDPGEKLFF. In nucleotides, the CDR3 is TGCGCCAGCAGCCGGAGGGGCGACCCGGGGGAAAAACTGTTTTTT. The chain joins TRBV4-1 to TRBJ1-4; D possibly corresponds to TRBD1 (5 bases). Trimming pared 4 bases from V and 8 bases from J, leaving 17 bases between. This CDR3 has 15 residues. Germline loops: CDR1 MGHRA, CDR2 YSYEKL.

The CDR3, as DNA: TGTGCCAGCAGCCCCCGCGGGAGGGGAACTAACTATGGCTACACCTTC. Amino acid sequence: CASSPRGRGTNYGYTF. V and J are TRBV5-6 and TRBJ1-2, with D possibly TRBD1 on 5 matching bases. This CDR3 comprises 16 residues. Germline V lookup: CDR1 SGHDT, CDR2 YYEEEE. The V and J ends lost 4 bases and 0 bases respectively, with 16 bases between them.

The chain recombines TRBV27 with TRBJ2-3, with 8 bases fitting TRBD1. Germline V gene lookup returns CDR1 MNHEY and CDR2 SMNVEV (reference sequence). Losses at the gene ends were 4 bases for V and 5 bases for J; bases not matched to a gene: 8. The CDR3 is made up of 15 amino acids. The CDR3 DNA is TGTGCCAGCAGTTCCCCCCCCAGGGGGCTAGATACGCAGTATTTT. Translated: CASSSPPRGLDTQYF.

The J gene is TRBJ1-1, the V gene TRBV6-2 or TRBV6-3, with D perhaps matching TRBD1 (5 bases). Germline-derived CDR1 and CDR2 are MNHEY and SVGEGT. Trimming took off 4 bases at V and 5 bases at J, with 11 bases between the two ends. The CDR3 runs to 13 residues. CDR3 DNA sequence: TGTGCCAGCAGTTGGCGGGGGGGGACTGAAGCTTTCTTT. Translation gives CASSWRGGTEAFF.

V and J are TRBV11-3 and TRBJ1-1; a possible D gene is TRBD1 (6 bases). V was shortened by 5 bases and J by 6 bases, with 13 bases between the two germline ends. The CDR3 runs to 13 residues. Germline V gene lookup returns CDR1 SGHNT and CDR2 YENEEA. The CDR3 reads CASSLRGGAEAFF. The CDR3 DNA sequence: TGTGCCAGCAGCCTAAGGGGGGGTGCTGAAGCTTTCTTT.

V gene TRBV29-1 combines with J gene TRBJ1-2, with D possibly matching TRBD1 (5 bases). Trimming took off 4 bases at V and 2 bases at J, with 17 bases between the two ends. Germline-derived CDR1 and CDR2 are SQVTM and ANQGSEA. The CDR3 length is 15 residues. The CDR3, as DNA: TGCAGCGTTGTAGGTGGGGCGTTACCAAACTATGGCTACACCTTC. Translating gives CSVVGGALPNYGYTF.

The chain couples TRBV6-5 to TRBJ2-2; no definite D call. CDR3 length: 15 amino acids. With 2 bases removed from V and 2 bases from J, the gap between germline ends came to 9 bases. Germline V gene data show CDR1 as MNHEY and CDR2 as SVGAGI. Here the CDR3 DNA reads TGTGCCAGCAGTTACAGTCAGACTAACACCGGGGAGCTGTTTTTT. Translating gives CASSYSQTNTGELFF.

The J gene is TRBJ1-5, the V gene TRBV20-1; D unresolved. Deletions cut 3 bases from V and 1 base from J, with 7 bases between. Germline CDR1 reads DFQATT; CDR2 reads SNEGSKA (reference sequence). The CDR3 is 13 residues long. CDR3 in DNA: TGCAGTGCTAGTACTTGGAGCAATCAGCCCCAGCATTTT. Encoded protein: CSASTWSNQPQHF.

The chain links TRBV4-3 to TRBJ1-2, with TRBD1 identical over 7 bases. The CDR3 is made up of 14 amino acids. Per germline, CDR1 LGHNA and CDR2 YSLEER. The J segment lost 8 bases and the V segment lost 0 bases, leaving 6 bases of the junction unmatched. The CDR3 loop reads CASSQDSGGEGYTF. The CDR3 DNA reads TGCGCCAGCAGCCAAGATTCAGGGGGTGAGGGCTACACCTTC.